These T cell receptor beta chains were read from a single sample in a study of regulatory T cells in long-lasting Graves disease. A single record per CDR3 protein comes from TCRdb applying MiXCR to the multiplex PCR reads. Seen here are nearly 350,000 distinct CDR3 sequences, roughly 21% observed once, and the top ten hold less than 30%. This sample comprised peripheral blood mononuclear cells (PBMCs), obtained when the disease was refractory, from a patient treated with antithyroid drugs. The origin of the receptors is a female donor with Graves disease. The CDR3 runs from the conserved cysteine through the conserved F or W. Each record gives: J gene, clone size, D gene, V gene, CDR3 protein, CDR3 DNA. The D gene is left open where the match is weak. Only part of the rows carry a size: once, few, many, or a class if the clone is expanded.

>TRBJ2-7|NA|NA|TRBV10-2
CASSHGTTGSYEQYF
TGCGCCAGCAGTCACGGGACCACAGGGTCCTACGAGCAGTACTTC
>TRBJ1-2|many|TRBD1|TRBV6-5
CASSFTGGNYGYTF
TGTGCCAGCAGTTTCACAGGGGGCAACTATGGCTACACCTTC
>TRBJ1-1|many|NA|TRBV12-3/TRBV12-4
CASSPSTGWENTEAFF
TGTGCCAGCAGCCCATCCACAGGGTGGGAGAACACTGAAGCTTTCTTT
>TRBJ1-1|many|NA|TRBV12-3/TRBV12-4
CASSLNGNTEAFF
TGTGCCAGCAGTCTCAATGGAAACACTGAAGCTTTCTTT
>TRBJ2-6|few|TRBD1|TRBV13
CASSLVPGQGAGANVLTF
TGTGCCAGCAGCTTAGTCCCGGGACAGGGGGCCGGGGCCAACGTCCTGACTTTC
>TRBJ1-2|many|NA|TRBV20-1
CSASWGVDGYTF
TGCAGTGCTAGTTGGGGGGTTGATGGCTACACCTTC
>TRBJ1-4|few|NA|TRBV19
CASSSPRDGKLFF
TGTGCCAGTAGCTCCCCTAGGGACGGGAAACTGTTTTTT
>TRBJ1-2|many|NA|TRBV11-2
CASSLSGGRDNYGYTF
TGTGCCAGCAGCTTAAGTGGGGGGCGGGACAACTATGGCTACACCTTC
>TRBJ2-5|many|TRBD1|TRBV24-1
CATSDPTGDQETQYF
TGTGCCACCAGTGATCCGACAGGGGACCAAGAGACCCAGTACTTC
>TRBJ2-5|many|TRBD1|TRBV24-1
CATSDGGTGWLSVETQYF
TGTGCCACCAGTGATGGAGGGACAGGGTGGTTGAGTGTAGAGACCCAGTACTTC
>TRBJ1-4|many|NA|TRBV3-1
CASSQDRRGSDEKLFF
TGTGCCAGCAGCCAAGATCGTCGGGGGTCCGATGAAAAACTGTTTTTT
>TRBJ2-7|many|TRBD1|TRBV10-3
CAISDRISSGTGTYEQYF
TGTGCCATCAGTGATAGAATCTCCTCCGGGACAGGCACGTACGAGCAGTACTTC
>TRBJ2-2|NA|NA|TRBV24-1
CATSAPRGGGEANTGELFF
TGTGCCACCAGTGCCCCGAGGGGGGGTGGCGAGGCGAACACCGGGGAGCTGTTTTTT
>TRBJ1-5|many|NA|TRBV18
CASSPDGVQPQHF
TGTGCCAGCTCACCAGATGGTGTTCAGCCCCAGCATTTT
>TRBJ1-6|few|NA|TRBV7-2
CASSSRRGGRSYNSPLHF
TGTGCCAGCAGCTCCCGTAGGGGGGGGCGCTCCTATAATTCACCCCTCCACTTT
>TRBJ1-6|few|NA|TRBV20-1
CSARTGAHNSPLHF
TGCAGTGCTAGGACCGGGGCCCATAATTCACCCCTCCACTTT
>TRBJ2-4|NA|TRBD2|TRBV6-1
CASLPLGAGVNIQYF
TGTGCCAGTCTCCCCCTGGGTGCGGGAGTAAACATTCAGTACTTC
>TRBJ1-1|many|NA|TRBV27
CASSRFGGKHTEAFF
TGTGCCAGCAGTCGCTTTGGAGGGAAACACACTGAAGCTTTCTTT
>TRBJ2-7|many|NA|TRBV6-9
CASSYPDRPYEQYF
TGTGCCAGCAGTTACCCCGACAGGCCATACGAGCAGTACTTC
>TRBJ2-5|NA|TRBD2|TRBV29-1
CSVSGIAGGGRETQYF
TGCAGCGTATCGGGTATCGCGGGAGGAGGCAGGGAGACCCAGTACTTC
>TRBJ2-1|NA|TRBD2|TRBV11-2
CASSSSLPTSEYNEQFF
TGTGCCAGCAGCTCCTCACTTCCCACTAGCGAATACAATGAGCAGTTCTTC